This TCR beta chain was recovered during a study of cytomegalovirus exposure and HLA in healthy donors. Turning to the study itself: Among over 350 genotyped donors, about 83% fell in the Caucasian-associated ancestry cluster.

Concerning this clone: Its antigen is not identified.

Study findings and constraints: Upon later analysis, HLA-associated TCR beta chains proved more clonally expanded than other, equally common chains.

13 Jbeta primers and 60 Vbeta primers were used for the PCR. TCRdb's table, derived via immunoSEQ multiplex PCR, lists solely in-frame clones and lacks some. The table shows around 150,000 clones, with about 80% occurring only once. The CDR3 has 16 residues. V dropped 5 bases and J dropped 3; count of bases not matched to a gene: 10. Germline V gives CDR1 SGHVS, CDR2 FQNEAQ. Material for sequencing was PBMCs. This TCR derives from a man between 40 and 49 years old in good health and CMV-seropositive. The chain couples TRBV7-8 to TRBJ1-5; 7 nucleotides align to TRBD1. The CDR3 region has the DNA TGTGCCAGCAGCCCCCCGAGGACAGGCCACAATCAGCCCCAGCATTTT. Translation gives CASSPPRTGHNQPQHF.